The 21 T cell receptor beta chains given below trace back to one sample, sequenced in a study of shared clonotypes between healthy human individuals. Data came from immunoSEQ multiplex PCR; TCRdb stores just in-frame clones and leaves some out. Seen here are roughly 1,000,000 clones, around 78% observed once, and the top ten hold 0.4% to 0.55%. Sequences were obtained from memory CD4+ T cells from PBMCs. Subset reported: CD45RA-negative fraction. The receptors here all came from a man aged 18 to 29 in good health. Some clones in this sample may be carry-over from other donors' samples.

The V call is TRBV6-5, the J call TRBJ2-5, with TRBD1 identical over 8 bases. The CDR3 totals 14 residues. The ends lost 4 bases at V and 4 bases at J; junction bases unmatched: 5. From germline, CDR1 is MNHEY and CDR2 SVGAGI. In nucleotides, the CDR3 is TGTGCCAGCAGTTTTCCAGGGGGCCGAGAGACCCAGTACTTC. Protein product: CASSFPGGRETQYF.

The chain has TRBV28 and TRBJ2-5; D is possibly TRBD1 (6 bases). The V end was cut by 7 bases, the J end by 5 bases, with 17 bases between. Germline V gene sequence: CDR1 MDHEN, CDR2 SYDVKM. The CDR3 contains 14 residues. CDR3 residues: CASNLQGNRETQYF. The CDR3 coding sequence is TGTGCCAGCAACCTTCAGGGGAATAGGGAGACCCAGTACTTC.

The chain is built from TRBV27 and TRBJ1-1; D ambiguous. The germline V gene has CDR1 MNHEY and CDR2 SMNVEV (reference sequence). Trimming pared 2 bases from V and 0 bases from J, leaving 16 bases between. The length of the CDR3 is 17 residues. CDR3 nucleotides: TGTGCCAGCAGTTTACAGCCCTCACTTACCATGAACACTGAAGCTTTCTTT. It codes for CASSLQPSLTMNTEAFF.

This sequence joins TRBV19 and TRBJ1-4; TRBD1 is a possible D gene (6 bases). V lost 2 bases, J lost 8 bases, and 9 bases lay in between. The CDR3 is 13 residues long. Per the germline V gene, CDR1 is LNHDA and CDR2 is SQIVND (reference sequence). CDR3 bases: TGTGCCAGTAGTATATCGGGGGCGGAAAAACTGTTTTTT. It yields the protein CASSISGAEKLFF. The entire variable domain, with the rest obtained from reference TRBV19 and TRBJ1-4, is as follows: DGGITQSPKYLFRKEGQNVTLSCEQNLNHDAMYWYRQDPGQGLRLIYYSQIVNDFQKGDIAEGYSVSREKKESFPLTVTSAQKNPTAFYLCASSISGAEKLFFGSGTQLSVL.

The DNA of the CDR3 is TGTGCCAGCAGTGACACTCAGAGCTCTGGGGCCAACGTCCTGACTTTC. This sequence encodes CASSDTQSSGANVLTF. This chain joins TRBV2 and TRBJ2-6; D is unresolved. CDR1 is SNHLY, CDR2 FYNNEI, per germline. The CDR3 sequence is 16 residues long. V dropped 3 bases and J dropped 0 bases, with 9 bases sitting between them.

This clone was observed a handful of times. The chain uses TRBV5-1 and TRBJ1-1; unclear D gene. Germline-derived CDR1 and CDR2 are SGHRS and YFSETQ. Trimming took off 2 bases at V and 10 bases at J, with 21 bases between the two ends. CDR3 length equals 15 residues. The CDR3 nucleotides are TGCGCCAGCAGCTTTACCTGGGAGGCGGCCGTGAGAGCTTTCTTT. It encodes CASSFTWEAAVRAFF.

CDR3 DNA sequence: TGTGCCAGCAGCCAAGATTACCTAGCGGGAGGGCCCTCCTACGAGCAGTACTTC. Its translation: CASSQDYLAGGPSYEQYF. The V and J genes are TRBV4-2 and TRBJ2-7; the match to TRBD2 covers 12 bases. Germline-derived CDR1 and CDR2 are LGHNA and YNFKEQ. V lost 0 bases, J lost 0 bases, and 6 bases stayed unmatched. The CDR3 spans 18 residues.

V usage is TRBV21-1 and J usage is TRBJ1-4. TRBV21-1 is annotated as a pseudogene. The CDR3 has 14 amino acids. CDR3 loop: CASSKVKGGEKLFF. The CDR3 DNA is TGTGCCAGCAGCAAAGTTAAGGGCGGTGAAAAACTGTTTTTT.

As for this clone: Other nucleotide sequences in the sample specify the same CDR3. V and J are TRBV7-3 and TRBJ2-1; 8 nucleotides match TRBD2. The CDR3 length is 15 residues. Germline V gene lookup returns CDR1 SGHTA and CDR2 FQGTGA. With 0 bases clipped from V and 4 bases from J, the junction kept 2 bases outside the gene matches. CDR3 nucleotide sequence: TGTGCCAGCAGCTTAACTAGCGGGGCTTACAATGAGCAGTTCTTC. Its translation is CASSLTSGAYNEQFF.

This rearrangement joins TRBV29-1 to TRBJ2-5; 9 positions agree with TRBD1. This CDR3 is 14 amino acids long. CDR1 is SQVTM and CDR2 is ANQGSEA in the germline V gene. Trimming cost V 7 bases and J 2 bases; bases outside gene matches: 8. The DNA of the CDR3 is TGCAGCGCAAAGGACAGGGGCGGACAAGAGACCCAGTACTTC. It translates to CSAKDRGGQETQYF. Filled out from reference TRBV29-1 and TRBJ2-5, the complete variable domain reads SAVISQKPSRDICQRGTSLTIQCQVDSQVTMMFWYRQQPGQSLTLIATANQGSEATYESGFVIDKFPISRPNLTFSTLTVSNMSPEDSSIYLCSAKDRGGQETQYFGPGTRLLVL.

The rearrangement uses TRBV28 and TRBJ1-3; TRBD1 aligns across 9 bases. The CDR3 has 17 residues. The V gene's germline CDR1 is MDHEN and CDR2 SYDVKM. V trimming: 6 bases; J trimming: 3 bases; junction bases outside the gene matches: 12. The CDR3 region has the DNA TGTGCCAGCAGCGACCACTGGACAGGGGTTGGTGGAAACACCATATATTTT. It yields the protein CASSDHWTGVGGNTIYF.

In its sample, this clone was seen a few times. This chain connects TRBV7-9 to TRBJ1-1, with 9 bases fitting TRBD1. The CDR3 spans 13 residues. V trimming: 1 base; J trimming: 11 bases; junction bases outside the gene matches: 5. Germline V gene lookup returns CDR1 SEHNR and CDR2 FQNEAQ (reference sequence). The CDR3 reads CASSLETGGKAFF. CDR3 in DNA: TGTGCCAGCAGCTTAGAGACAGGGGGTAAGGCTTTCTTT.

This sequence joins TRBV27 and TRBJ2-2; possibly TRBD2 for D (5 bases). The CDR3 runs 15 residues. The germline V gene has CDR1 MNHEY and CDR2 SMNVEV (reference sequence). The V gene lost 6 bases and the J gene lost 2 bases, with 13 bases spanning the gap. CDR3 DNA sequence: TGTGCCAGCAGCCCATACCGGGGTAACACCGGGGAGCTGTTTTTT. Translated, it gives CASSPYRGNTGELFF.

Only a few counts were recorded for this clone. The same CDR3 can be traced to other DNA sequences in this sample. The rearrangement links TRBV7-2 to TRBJ1-3; D not resolved. Germline V gene sequence: CDR1 SGHTA, CDR2 FQGNSA. Trimming left V 1 base short and J 4 bases short, with 11 bases between. There are 15 residues in the CDR3. The CDR3 region is CASSLGGRVGNTIYF. In nucleotides, the CDR3 is TGTGCCAGCAGCTTAGGCGGACGGGTGGGAAACACCATATATTTT.

This clone was found once. This chain uses TRBV7-2 with TRBJ1-2; D gene uncertain. V was pared by 1 base and J by 4 bases, with 13 bases between. The germline V gene encodes CDR1 SGHTA and CDR2 FQGNSA. The CDR3 is made up of 15 amino acids. The CDR3 DNA sequence: TGTGCCAGCAGCTTAGGACGGGCCACCTTCTATGGCTACACCTTC. It translates to CASSLGRATFYGYTF.

V usage is TRBV7-3 and J usage is TRBJ2-7; 7 nucleotides align to TRBD1. The CDR3 is 15 residues long. Germline CDR1 reads SGHTA; CDR2 reads FQGTGA. V shed 0 bases and J 2 bases; nucleotides not matched to a gene: 4. CDR3 loop: CASSLTGTVAYEQYF. The CDR3 bases are TGTGCCAGCAGCTTAACAGGGACAGTCGCCTACGAGCAGTACTTC. The full variable domain, with the rest looked up from reference TRBV7-3 and TRBJ2-7, is GAGVSQTPSNKVTEKGKYVELRCDPISGHTALYWYRQSLGQGPEFLIYFQGTGAADDSGLPNDRFFAVRPEGSVSTLKIQRTERGDSAVYLCASSLTGTVAYEQYFGPGTRLTVT.

Remarks on this clone: Additional DNA sequences in this sample encode the identical CDR3. V usage is TRBV6-1 and J usage is TRBJ1-5; TRBD1 might be the D (5 bases). This CDR3 region has 15 residues. Germline V CDR1 and CDR2: MNHNS, SASEGT. V was cut by 5 bases and J by 2 bases, with 13 bases left in between. The CDR3 is CASSQGPLGNQPQHF. CDR3 DNA: TGTGCCAGCAGTCAGGGACCCTTGGGCAATCAGCCCCAGCATTTT.

The chain recombines TRBV4-1 with TRBJ2-1, with TRBD2 identical over 7 bases. V lost 0 bases and J lost 3; bases outside the gene matches: 5. Germline CDR1 reads MGHRA; CDR2 reads YSYEKL. This CDR3 contains 16 residues. CDR3 DNA: TGCGCCAGCAGCCAAGATAGGAGGGAGGGCTACAATGAGCAGTTCTTC. This translates into CASSQDRREGYNEQFF.

The V call is TRBV7-2, the J call TRBJ1-2, with D tentatively TRBD1 (6 bases). The ends were cut back, 2 bases at V and 4 bases at J, with 11 bases in the middle. CDR3 length: 14 amino acids. Germline lookup yields CDR1 SGHTA and CDR2 FQGNSA. The CDR3 spells CASSLRTAGYGYTF. CDR3 nucleotide sequence: TGTGCCAGCAGCTTACGGACAGCAGGCTATGGCTACACCTTC.

This rearrangement joins TRBV7-2 to TRBJ2-1; D is unresolved. V dropped 0 bases and J dropped 2 bases, with 8 bases sitting between them. The CDR3 is made up of 15 amino acids. In germline, CDR1 is SGHTA, CDR2 FQGNSA. The CDR3 region is CASSLAWATYNEQFF. The CDR3 region has the DNA TGTGCCAGCAGCTTAGCGTGGGCTACCTACAATGAGCAGTTCTTC. Together with reference TRBV7-2 and TRBJ2-1, the CDR3 gives the full variable domain: GAGVSQSPSNKVTEKGKDVELRCDPISGHTALYWYRQSLGQGLEFLIYFQGNSAPDKSGLPSDRFSAERTGGSVSTLTIQRTQQEDSAVYLCASSLAWATYNEQFFGPGTRLTVL.

This chain connects TRBV10-1 to TRBJ2-1; 7 bases map to TRBD1. The V and J ends lost 4 bases and 6 bases, in that order; junction bases with no gene match: 3. This CDR3 has 13 residues. Germline assignment: CDR1 WNHNN and CDR2 SYGVQD (reference sequence). CDR3 loop: CASSVAGGNEQFF. The CDR3 nucleotides are TGCGCCAGCAGTGTGGCAGGGGGCAATGAGCAGTTCTTC.